The 28 T cell receptor beta chains below come from one sample, sequenced in a study of blood T cell repertoires in COVID-19. Assay used: immunoSEQ multiplex PCR; TCRdb lists only in-frame clones, some missing. This table holds over 350,000 clones, about 87% found once. Sequenced sample: PBMCs or T cells enriched from blood (not recorded which). The receptors come from a woman in her forties or fifties who had recovered from COVID-19.

This clone was found once. The chain employs TRBV14 and TRBJ1-2; D unclear. The V and J ends lost 0 bases and 2 bases respectively, with 16 bases between them. Germline-derived CDR1 and CDR2 are SGHDN and FVKESK. This CDR3 is built from 17 residues. CDR3 DNA: TGTGCCAGCAGCCAAGATTCCGGGGTCCTGCAGAACTATGGCTACACCTTC. This codes for CASSQDSGVLQNYGYTF.

The chain is built from TRBV2 and TRBJ1-1; TRBD1 matches at 7 bases. The CDR3 length is 13 residues. The ends lost 5 bases at V and 11 bases at J; junction bases unmatched: 11. Germline lookup yields CDR1 SNHLY and CDR2 FYNNEI. The CDR3 DNA is TGTGCCAGCAGTCTTGGACAGGACCCAAGGGCTTTCTTT. Its protein product is CASSLGQDPRAFF.

The chain is built from TRBV7-2 and TRBJ2-3; 9 positions match TRBD2. Trimming removed 2 bases from V and 5 bases from J; junction bases left unmatched: 8. The length of the CDR3 is 16 residues. Germline V gene lookup returns CDR1 SGHTA and CDR2 FQGNSA. The CDR3 bases are TGTGCCAGCAGCTTAAGGAGGCGGGGGGGAGTAGATACGCAGTATTTT. Translation gives CASSLRRRGGVDTQYF.

This rearrangement joins TRBV28 to TRBJ2-2; D not resolved. The CDR3 consists of 16 residues. Germline CDR1 reads MDHEN; CDR2 reads SYDVKM. V was trimmed by 5 bases and J by 2 bases, leaving 15 bases between them. CDR3 sequence reads: CASSPPRTVNTGELFF. The CDR3 nucleotides are TGTGCCAGCAGTCCCCCACGAACGGTCAACACCGGGGAGCTGTTTTTT. Combining the CDR3 with reference TRBV28 and TRBJ2-2 gives the whole variable domain DVKVTQSSRYLVKRTGEKVFLECVQDMDHENMFWYRQDPGLGLRLIYFSYDVKMKEKGDIPEGYSVSREKKERFSLILESASTNQTSMYLCASSPPRTVNTGELFFGEGSRLTVL.

The chain is built from TRBV2 and TRBJ2-6, with D possibly TRBD2 on 5 matching bases. This CDR3 contains 15 residues. V shed 3 bases and J shed 4 bases, with 10 bases lying between them. Germline V lookup: CDR1 SNHLY, CDR2 FYNNEI. CDR3 nucleotide sequence: TGTGCCAGCAGTGAGGGAGCTCTGGGGGCCAACGTCCTGACTTTC. It specifies CASSEGALGANVLTF.

This rearrangement joins TRBV3-1 (or the pseudogene TRBV3-2) to TRBJ2-1; TRBD2 matches at 9 bases. Germline CDR1 is LGHDT and CDR2 is YNNKEL (reference sequence). The length of the CDR3 is 14 residues. The ends lost 4 bases at V and 6 bases at J; junction bases unmatched: 4. CDR3 protein: CASSPRRGGNEQFF. CDR3 coding DNA: TGTGCCAGCAGCCCCCGGCGGGGGGGCAATGAGCAGTTCTTC.

J is TRBJ1-2 and V is TRBV2; D is unresolved. Germline assignment: CDR1 SNHLY and CDR2 FYNNEI. The CDR3 is 13 residues long. The ends were cut back, 8 bases at V and 8 bases at J, with 18 bases in the middle. The CDR3 here is CASDEERGYGYTF. Here the CDR3 DNA reads TGTGCCAGCGATGAGGAGAGAGGCTACGGCTACACCTTC.

The V call is TRBV27, the J call TRBJ2-5; D remains unclear. The CDR3 extends over 15 amino acids. The V and J ends lost 0 bases and 1 base respectively, with 9 bases between them. Germline loops: CDR1 MNHEY, CDR2 SMNVEV (reference sequence). CDR3 nucleotides: TGTGCCAGCAGTTTATCGTGGAGAGTCCAAGAGACCCAGTACTTC. Protein: CASSLSWRVQETQYF.

The J gene is TRBJ2-2, the V gene TRBV9, with a weak D call TRBD2 (6 bases). V was clipped by 5 bases and J by 5 bases, with 16 bases between them. The CDR3 has 15 residues. From germline, CDR1 is SGDLS and CDR2 YYNGEE. The CDR3 nucleotides read TGTGCCAGCAGACGCGGAGGAGCGGGTACCGGGGAGCTGTTTTTT. This encodes CASRRGGAGTGELFF.

The CDR3 region has the DNA TGTGCCAGCAGTACGAACCACCGGGACAGCTTAGCTGGGGCCAACGTCCTGACTTTC. This sequence encodes CASSTNHRDSLAGANVLTF. J is TRBJ2-6 and V is TRBV28; 7 bases fit TRBD1. Germline CDR1 MDHEN, CDR2 SYDVKM. V lost 5 bases to trimming and J lost 2 bases; unmatched junction nucleotides: 15. The CDR3 contains 19 residues.

This sequence joins TRBV18 and TRBJ1-6; 7 bases agree with TRBD1. Trimming removed 6 bases from V and 7 bases from J; junction bases left unmatched: 6. The CDR3 spans 14 residues. CDR1 is KGHSH and CDR2 is LQKENI in the germline V gene. CDR3 amino acids: CASSRGLPNSPLHF. CDR3 DNA sequence: TGTGCCAGCTCGAGGGGGCTACCAAATTCACCCCTCCACTTT.

This chain uses TRBV19 with TRBJ2-3; 7 bases are shared with TRBD2. CDR3 length equals 15 residues. Germline CDR1 reads LNHDA; CDR2 reads SQIVND (reference sequence). V lost 6 bases to trimming and J lost 5 bases; unmatched junction nucleotides: 11. DNA for the CDR3: TGTGCCAGTAGGAGAGCGGGGAAACTCAAAGATACGCAGTATTTT. This sequence encodes CASRRAGKLKDTQYF.

The chain carries TRBV7-2 and TRBJ2-5; D gene ambiguous. The CDR3 is 12 residues long. Germline V lookup: CDR1 SGHTA, CDR2 FQGNSA. V was cut by 6 bases and J by 1 base, with 6 bases left in between. CDR3 region: CASSSRQETQYF. The DNA for the CDR3 is TGTGCCAGCAGTTCCCGCCAAGAGACCCAGTACTTC.

This clone was seen only once. This chain connects TRBV19 to TRBJ2-7; 7 bases are shared with TRBD2. CDR1 LNHDA and CDR2 SQIVND come from the germline V gene (reference sequence). This CDR3 comprises 16 residues. Trimming at V came to 7 bases and at J to 2 bases, leaving 14 bases not matched to a gene. CDR3 coding DNA: TGTGCCAGTAAAAAAGAAGCGGGGAATCGACCCTACGAGCAGTACTTC. Translating it yields CASKKEAGNRPYEQYF.

The CDR3 sequence is CASSLGGTGGTEAFF. Written as DNA, the CDR3 is TGTGCCAGCAGCTTAGGGGGTACAGGTGGCACTGAAGCTTTCTTT. The genes are TRBV11-2 and TRBJ1-1, with D possibly matching TRBD1 (5 bases). The germline CDR1 and CDR2 sequences are SGHAT and FQNNGV. Trimming shortened V by 1 base and J by 4 bases, and 13 bases separated the two germline ends. The CDR3 consists of 15 residues.

Comments on this clone: This sample includes further DNA sequences coding for the same CDR3. The chain combines TRBV2 with TRBJ2-1; tentatively, D is TRBD2 (6 bases). Trimming pared 6 bases from V and 6 bases from J, leaving 15 bases between. The CDR3 contains 14 residues. Germline-derived CDR1 and CDR2 are SNHLY and FYNNEI. CDR3: CASSVGGLVNEQFF. The CDR3 DNA is TGTGCCAGCAGCGTGGGAGGCTTGGTCAATGAGCAGTTCTTC. The full variable domain, in which reference TRBV2 and TRBJ2-1 provide the parts outside the CDR3, is EPEVTQTPSHQVTQMGQEVILRCVPISNHLYFYWYRQILGQKVEFLVSFYNNEISEKSEIFDDQFSVERPDGSNFTLKIRSTKLEDSAMYFCASSVGGLVNEQFFGPGTRLTVL.

CDR3 sequence (DNA): TGTGCCAGTAGTAAATACAGGGATTATGGCTACACCTTC. Translation: CASSKYRDYGYTF. The chain employs TRBV19 and TRBJ1-2; tentatively, D is TRBD1 (6 bases). The CDR3 runs 13 residues. V was pared by 4 bases and J by 5 bases, with 11 bases between. From germline, CDR1 is LNHDA and CDR2 SQIVND (reference sequence).

The chain couples TRBV28 to TRBJ1-5; weak D call: TRBD1 (6 bases). With 5 bases removed from V and 7 bases from J, the gap between germline ends came to 18 bases. The CDR3 loop spans 15 amino acids. Germline CDR1 MDHEN, CDR2 SYDVKM. CDR3 sequence reads: CASSPHPGAKQPQHF. CDR3 DNA sequence: TGTGCCAGCAGTCCACATCCAGGGGCAAAACAGCCCCAGCATTTT.

This clone has only a few counts. V is TRBV18 and J is TRBJ1-6; D not certain. Germline lookup yields CDR1 KGHSH and CDR2 LQKENI. V lost 2 bases and J 11 bases, leaving 10 bases between the germline ends. This CDR3 region has 13 residues. CDR3 sequence reads: CASSPSGFPPLHF. In DNA, the CDR3 is TGTGCCAGCTCACCATCGGGGTTTCCACCCCTCCACTTT. Full variable domain (remainder filled in from reference TRBV18 and TRBJ1-6): NAGVMQNPRHLVRRRGQEARLRCSPMKGHSHVYWYRQLPEEGLKFMVYLQKENIIDESGMPKERFSAEFPKEGPSILRIQQVVRGDSAAYFCASSPSGFPPLHFGNGTRLTVT.

This chain uses TRBV27 with TRBJ1-4, with 10 bases fitting TRBD1. Germline CDR1 MNHEY, CDR2 SMNVEV (reference sequence). CDR3 length equals 14 residues. With V trimmed by 6 bases and J by 8 bases, 6 bases remained unmatched. DNA for the CDR3: TGTGCCAGCAGCCGGACAGGGGGGCTCGAAAAACTGTTTTTT. It is translated as CASSRTGGLEKLFF.

The CDR3 bases are TGTGCCAGCAGGCGGACAGGGGGGCCGAACACTGAAGCTTTCTTT. This gives the protein CASRRTGGPNTEAFF. The chain carries TRBV6-5 and TRBJ1-1; 10 bases are shared with TRBD1. From germline, CDR1 is MNHEY and CDR2 SVGAGI. The length of the CDR3 is 15 residues. V shed 6 bases and J 1 base; nucleotides not matched to a gene: 5.

The chain combines TRBV6-1 with TRBJ1-1; D perhaps matches TRBD1 (6 bases). Germline loops: CDR1 MNHNS, CDR2 SASEGT. Between the trimmed V and J ends, which lost 0 bases and 4 bases, there was a span of 12 bases. The CDR3 runs to 15 residues. The CDR3 protein is CASSEATGTFTEAFF. The CDR3 coding sequence is TGTGCCAGCAGTGAAGCTACAGGGACATTCACTGAAGCTTTCTTT.

This chain uses TRBV3-1 (or the pseudogene TRBV3-2) with TRBJ1-1, with TRBD1 as a possible D gene (5 bases). V was shortened by 0 bases and J by 5 bases, with 7 bases between the two germline ends. Per germline, CDR1 LGHDT and CDR2 YNNKEL (reference sequence). This CDR3 spans 13 amino acids. The DNA of the CDR3 is TGTGCCAGCAGCCAAGAGGGGCGGACTGAAGCTTTCTTT. Amino acids: CASSQEGRTEAFF.

The CDR3 is CSVESQVGAPLHF. The DNA for the CDR3 is TGCAGCGTTGAGTCCCAGGTTGGCGCGCCCCTCCACTTT. The chain employs TRBV29-1 and TRBJ1-6; D remains ambiguous. Germline lookup yields CDR1 SQVTM and CDR2 ANQGSEA. The CDR3 extends over 13 amino acids. V was trimmed by 3 bases and J by 13 bases, leaving 16 bases between them.

The V call is TRBV20-1, the J call TRBJ1-2; D may be TRBD1 (6 bases). Germline V gene lookup returns CDR1 DFQATT and CDR2 SNEGSKA (reference sequence). This CDR3 comprises 18 residues. V was cut by 3 bases and J by 4 bases, with 27 bases left in between. CDR3 DNA sequence: TGCAGTGCTAGTGGATCGGTAGTGGGGGGGGCGCATTTCTATGGCTACACCTTC. Protein product: CSASGSVVGGAHFYGYTF.

This clone was seen once. The genes are TRBV5-1 and TRBJ1-1, with D uncertain. Germline V gene data show CDR1 as SGHRS and CDR2 as YFSETQ. This CDR3 spans 13 amino acids. Deletions cut 0 bases from V and 10 bases from J, with 13 bases between. DNA of the CDR3: TGCGCCAGCAGCTTGGCCCCGGAGTCATCAGCTTTCTTT. Amino acid sequence: CASSLAPESSAFF.

This chain joins TRBV2 and TRBJ1-3; the D gene is possibly TRBD1 (5 bases). Germline V CDR1 and CDR2: SNHLY, FYNNEI. CDR3 length equals 15 residues. The ends were cut back, 2 bases at V and 0 bases at J, with 8 bases in the middle. CDR3 in amino acids: CASSESGGSGNTIYF. The CDR3 DNA reads TGTGCCAGCAGTGAAAGCGGGGGCTCTGGAAACACCATATATTTT.

This chain uses TRBV5-6 with TRBJ2-2, with D hard to call. This CDR3 spans 12 amino acids. Trimming removed 2 bases from V and 8 bases from J, with 7 bases in between. Germline V gene data show CDR1 as SGHDT and CDR2 as YYEEEE. CDR3 protein: CASSFSPGELFF. CDR3 in DNA: TGTGCCAGCAGCTTTTCTCCTGGGGAGCTGTTTTTT. Drawing the rest from reference TRBV5-6 and TRBJ2-2, the complete variable domain is DAGVTQSPTHLIKTRGQQVTLRCSPKSGHDTVSWYQQALGQGPQFIFQYYEEEERQRGNFPDRFSGHQFPNYSSELNVNALLLGDSALYLCASSFSPGELFFGEGSRLTVL.